This entry features one T cell receptor (beta chain) sequence. Its matching antigen is unknown. It was approximately 9 milliliters of peripheral blood that were drawn from each donor. RNA extraction gave at least 5.5 micrograms of total RNA per sample. Primers used in a second PCR of roughly 6 to 11 cycles were a sample-barcoded 5' primer and a J-beta primer mix. TCRdb passed the 5' RACE reads through MiXCR, listing each CDR3 protein once. The table records hundreds of thousands of distinct CDR3 sequences, approximately 43% of them present only once. The data belong to a study of blood T cells in healthy people across ages. Study-level findings and limits: Higher diversity and more naive CD4+ cells were features of long-lived donors, compared to aged donors. Diversity estimated from one million T cells was considered an underestimate.

With V trimmed by 3 bases and J by 6 bases, 13 bases remained unmatched. CDR3 length equals 18 residues. Looked up from germline, CDR1 is MNHEY and CDR2 is SVGAGI. The clonotype was recovered from a woman in her sixties or seventies in good health. The rearrangement uses TRBV6-5 and TRBJ2-2; 10 nucleotides align to TRBD2. The specimen was blood. CDR3 sequence reads: CASSYGHGGTSAAGELFF. CDR3 bases: TGTGCCAGCAGTTATGGGCATGGCGGGACTAGCGCAGCCGGGGAGCTGTTTTTT.